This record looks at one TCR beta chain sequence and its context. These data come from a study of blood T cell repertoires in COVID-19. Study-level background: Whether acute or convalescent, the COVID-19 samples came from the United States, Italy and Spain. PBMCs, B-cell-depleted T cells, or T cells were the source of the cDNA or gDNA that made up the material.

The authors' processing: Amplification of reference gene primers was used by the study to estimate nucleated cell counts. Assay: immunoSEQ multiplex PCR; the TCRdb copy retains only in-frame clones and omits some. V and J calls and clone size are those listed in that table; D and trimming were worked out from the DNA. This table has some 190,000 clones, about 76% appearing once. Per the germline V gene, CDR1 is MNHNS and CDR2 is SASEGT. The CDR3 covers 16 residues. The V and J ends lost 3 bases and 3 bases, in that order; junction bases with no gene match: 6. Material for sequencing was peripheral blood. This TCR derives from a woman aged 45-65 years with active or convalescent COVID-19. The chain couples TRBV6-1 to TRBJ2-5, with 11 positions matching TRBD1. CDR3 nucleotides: TGTGCCAGCAGTGAGTGGACAGGGGGCGTTGAAGAGACCCAGTACTTC. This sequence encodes CASSEWTGGVEETQYF.